Listed here are 15 T cell receptor beta chains from one sample, sequenced in a study of spatial heterogeneity in lung cancer. Each CDR3 protein gets one entry after TCRdb re-called the 5' RACE reads with MiXCR. The data contain 24,000 or so distinct CDR3 sequences, 6.9% of them seen just once; the ten biggest clones take up roughly an eighth. Time point here: sample taken at primary tumor resection. Material for sequencing was whole RNA from tumor, nontumor lung or frozen PBMC, left unsorted. Sequencing used PBMCs, obtained at surgery. The receptors shown here come from a male donor with early-stage non-small cell lung cancer.

This clonotype was seen repeatedly, ten times or more. This sequence joins TRBV29-1 and TRBJ2-3; 7 nucleotides agree with TRBD2. The ends lost 6 bases at V and 2 bases at J; junction bases unmatched: 8. The CDR3 length is 14 residues. The germline CDR1 and CDR2 sequences are SQVTM and ANQGSEA. The CDR3 DNA reads as TGCAGCGTCGCCCCCAGCGGGGTCACAGATACGCAGTATTTT. It encodes CSVAPSGVTDTQYF.

This clonotype was counted many times. This chain links TRBV28 with TRBJ1-2, with no clear D. The CDR3 length is 14 residues. The germline V gene encodes CDR1 MDHEN and CDR2 SYDVKM. Deletions cut 6 bases from V and 4 bases from J, with 15 bases between. The CDR3 here is CASRPTQALYGYTF. The CDR3 DNA sequence: TGTGCCAGCAGACCTACTCAGGCGCTCTATGGCTACACCTTC.

This clonotype was seen many times. V usage is TRBV2 and J usage is TRBJ1-1; D is undetermined. This CDR3 comprises 14 residues. Trimming removed 5 bases from V and 0 bases from J, with 10 bases in between. Germline-derived CDR1 and CDR2 are SNHLY and FYNNEI. For the CDR3, the DNA is TGTGCCAGCAGTCCCCTTCAGATGAACACTGAAGCTTTCTTT. Protein sequence: CASSPLQMNTEAFF.

This clonotype was counted ten times or more. The V call is TRBV10-3, the J call TRBJ1-4; a weak D match, TRBD1 (5 bases). Germline values: CDR1 ENHRY, CDR2 SYGVKD. CDR3 length: 10 residues. Trimming stripped 9 bases from V and 7 bases from J, with 6 bases between. The DNA for the CDR3 is TGTGCCATAGGGGCTGAAAAACTGTTTTTT. Protein: CAIGAEKLFF.

This clonotype rates as medium-sized. This chain uses TRBV5-1 with TRBJ2-7; 10 nucleotides align to TRBD1. The V gene end was trimmed by 4 bases and the J gene end by 7 bases; junction bases not matched to a gene: 8. CDR1 is SGHRS and CDR2 is YFSETQ in the germline V gene. This CDR3 has 14 residues. CDR3 sequence reads: CASSGRQGAPEQYF. CDR3 DNA: TGCGCCAGCAGCGGGCGACAGGGGGCGCCTGAGCAGTACTTC.

This clonotype is labeled as medium-sized (0.01 to 0.1%). This chain uses TRBV4-1 with TRBJ2-1; D is ambiguous. The CDR3 is 14 residues long. Trimming removed 1 base at V and 2 bases at J, with 6 bases between. Germline loops: CDR1 MGHRA, CDR2 YSYEKL. CDR3 residues: CASSQGRAYNEQFF. In DNA, the CDR3 is TGCGCCAGCAGCCAAGGAAGGGCCTACAATGAGCAGTTCTTC.

The genes are TRBV7-2 and TRBJ2-1, with TRBD2 identical over 7 bases. CDR3 length equals 16 residues. From germline, CDR1 is SGHTA and CDR2 FQGNSA. J gave up 2 bases and V 1 base, and 5 bases lay outside the gene matches. CDR3 sequence (DNA): TGTGCCAGCAGCTTAGAATCGGGAGGCGCCTACAATGAGCAGTTCTTC. It encodes CASSLESGGAYNEQFF.

This clonotype was picked up many times. V is TRBV20-1 and J is TRBJ2-4; a weak D match, TRBD1 (5 bases). The CDR3 spans 17 residues. Germline-derived CDR1 and CDR2 are DFQATT and SNEGSKA (reference sequence). Trimming left V 6 bases short and J 1 base short, with 22 bases between. CDR3 sequence (DNA): TGCAGTGCAAAGAGAGAAAGGGGTACTCTGGCCAAAAACATTCAGTACTTC. Translating it yields CSAKRERGTLAKNIQYF.

This clonotype is judged medium-sized. The chain carries TRBV28 and TRBJ1-2, with D possibly TRBD1 on 5 matching bases. Germline CDR1 MDHEN, CDR2 SYDVKM. This CDR3 contains 13 residues. V dropped 6 bases and J dropped 2 bases, with 10 bases sitting between them. The CDR3 DNA follows: TGTGCCAGCAGGGCCGACAGAAACTATGGCTACACCTTC. Amino acids: CASRADRNYGYTF.

In its sample, this clonotype was seen many times. J is TRBJ1-5 and V is TRBV10-3; D is ambiguous. Deletions cut 6 bases from V and 3 bases from J, with 12 bases between. This CDR3 comprises 14 residues. Germline V gives CDR1 ENHRY, CDR2 SYGVKD. The CDR3 is CAISKTAFNQPQHF. CDR3 in DNA: TGTGCCATCAGCAAAACAGCTTTCAATCAGCCCCAGCATTTT.

This clonotype was observed at least ten times. The chain carries TRBV20-1 and TRBJ1-1, with 7 bases aligning to TRBD1. Germline loops: CDR1 DFQATT, CDR2 SNEGSKA (reference sequence). This CDR3 is 16 amino acids long. V was clipped by 6 bases and J by 4 bases; unmatched bases: 17. In nucleotides, the CDR3 is TGCAGTGCCGGGGGGGGACTAGGGACAGTCACCACTGAAGCTTTCTTT. It yields the protein CSAGGGLGTVTTEAFF.

V usage is TRBV5-5 and J usage is TRBJ1-6; 7 bases align to TRBD1. Germline V CDR1 and CDR2: SGHKS, YYEKEE (reference sequence). Trimming cost V 1 base and J 5 bases; bases outside gene matches: 6. The CDR3 extends over 16 amino acids. The chain's CDR3 is CASSLWPGQNNSPLHF. The CDR3, as DNA: TGTGCCAGCAGCTTGTGGCCGGGACAGAATAATTCACCCCTCCACTTT.

This clonotype was found a few times. V usage is TRBV4-2 and J usage is TRBJ2-1; the match to TRBD2 covers 8 bases. The CDR3 runs 16 residues. Trimming removed 6 bases from V and 0 bases from J; junction bases left unmatched: 7. Germline CDR1 is LGHNA and CDR2 is YNFKEQ. CDR3 sequence (DNA): TGTGCCAGCAGTCGTCGGGGGGGGAGCTCCTACAATGAGCAGTTCTTC. Translating gives CASSRRGGSSYNEQFF.

This clonotype showed up many times. The chain employs TRBV5-1 and TRBJ1-1; perhaps TRBD1 as D (5 bases). This CDR3 spans 16 amino acids. Germline CDR1 reads SGHRS; CDR2 reads YFSETQ. Deletions cut 4 bases from V and 2 bases from J, with 18 bases between. The CDR3 is CASSRTFDRPNTEAFF. CDR3 nucleotide sequence: TGCGCCAGCAGCCGTACCTTTGACAGACCAAACACTGAAGCTTTCTTT.

Sample share makes this clonotype medium-sized. The chain carries TRBV9 and TRBJ2-5; 9 positions match TRBD2. The CDR3 sequence is 15 residues long. J gave up 6 bases and V 2 bases, and 8 bases lay outside the gene matches. Looked up from germline, CDR1 is SGDLS and CDR2 is YYNGEE. The CDR3 DNA is TGTGCCAGCAGCGTGGATCTAGCGGGACGGAAGACCCAGTACTTC. This sequence encodes CASSVDLAGRKTQYF.